This T cell receptor beta chain was observed in a study of T-cell memory formation after mild COVID-19. Findings and limits, study-wide: From day 15 to 85, contracting clones were balanced between CD4 and CD8, whereas later expanders leaned toward CD4+. The study detected some responding clones in pre-infection memory, suggesting cross-reactive memory joined.

This clonotype has only a few counts. Its antigen is undetermined. Trimming cost V 6 bases and J 2 bases, with 13 bases left between them. The CDR3 spans 15 residues. It was 5'RACE with constant-segment primers that produced the TCR alpha and TCR beta cDNA libraries, which carried sample barcodes and UMIs. TCRdb reanalysed the 5' RACE reads using MiXCR and keeps one entry per CDR3 protein. Among about 270,000 distinct CDR3 sequences listed, about 20% were seen once. V usage is TRBV12-3 or TRBV12-4 and J usage is TRBJ2-2; the D gene is possibly TRBD1 (6 bases). The sequenced sample was PBMCs or a T cell subset sorted from them (not recorded which). The receptor was isolated from a man younger than 30 who had mild COVID-19 (a few samples of this study predate the infection). Cell type and time point are not known. The CDR3 sequence is CASSPTGFNTGELFF. The DNA of the CDR3 is TGTGCCAGCAGCCCCACAGGGTTCAACACCGGGGAGCTGTTTTTT.